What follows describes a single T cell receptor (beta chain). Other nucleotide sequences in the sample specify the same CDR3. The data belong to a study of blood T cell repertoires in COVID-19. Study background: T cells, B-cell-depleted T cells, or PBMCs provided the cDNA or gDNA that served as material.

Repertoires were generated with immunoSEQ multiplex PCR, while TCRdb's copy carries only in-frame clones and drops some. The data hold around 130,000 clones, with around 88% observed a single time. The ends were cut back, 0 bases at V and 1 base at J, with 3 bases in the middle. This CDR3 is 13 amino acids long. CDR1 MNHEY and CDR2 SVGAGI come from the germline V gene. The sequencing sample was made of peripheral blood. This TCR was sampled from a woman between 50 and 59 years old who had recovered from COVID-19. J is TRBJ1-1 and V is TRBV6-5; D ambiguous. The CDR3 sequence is CASSYSRNTEAFF. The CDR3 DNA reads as TGTGCCAGCAGTTACTCGAGGAACACTGAAGCTTTCTTT.